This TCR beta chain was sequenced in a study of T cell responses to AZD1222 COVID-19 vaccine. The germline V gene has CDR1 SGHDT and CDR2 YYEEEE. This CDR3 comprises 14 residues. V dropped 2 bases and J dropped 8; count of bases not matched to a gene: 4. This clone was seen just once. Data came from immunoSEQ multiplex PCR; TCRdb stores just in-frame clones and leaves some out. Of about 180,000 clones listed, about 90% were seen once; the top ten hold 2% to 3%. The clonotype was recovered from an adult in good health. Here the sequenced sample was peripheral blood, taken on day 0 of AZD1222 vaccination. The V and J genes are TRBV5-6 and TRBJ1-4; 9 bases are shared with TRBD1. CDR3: CASSLQGATEKLFF. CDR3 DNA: TGTGCCAGCAGCTTACAGGGGGCTACCGAAAAACTGTTTTTT. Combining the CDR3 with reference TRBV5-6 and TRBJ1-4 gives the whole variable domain DAGVTQSPTHLIKTRGQQVTLRCSPKSGHDTVSWYQQALGQGPQFIFQYYEEEERQRGNFPDRFSGHQFPNYSSELNVNALLLGDSALYLCASSLQGATEKLFFGSGTQLSVL.